These T cell receptor beta chains were read from a single sample in a study of response to subunit inactivated influenza vaccine. MiXCR, run by TCRdb on the RT-PCR reads, gives a single entry per CDR3 protein. Here the sample spans around 480,000 distinct CDR3 sequences, about a tenth being singletons. This specimen was PBMCs from blood, taken about 40 days after vaccination. These receptors were collected from a man in his fifties or sixties who received an inactivated influenza vaccine. CDR3s leave out the opening cysteine and the closing phenylalanine or tryptophan.

cdr3_length: 14; j_call: TRBJ2-7; v_call: TRBV5-6; cdr3_aa: ASSHFGTSVYPEQY
cdr3_length: 13; j_call: TRBJ1-3; v_call: TRBV12-3/TRBV12-4; cdr3_aa: ASSTPLTSGNTIY
cdr3_length: 11; j_call: TRBJ2-3; v_call: TRBV7-2; cdr3_aa: ASSLANTDTQY
cdr3_length: 11; j_call: TRBJ2-1; v_call: TRBV12-3/TRBV12-4; cdr3_aa: ASSFPAGNEQF
cdr3_length: 10; j_call: TRBJ2-1; v_call: TRBV20-1; cdr3_aa: SARELSDEQF
cdr3_length: 12; j_call: TRBJ1-1; v_call: TRBV12-3/TRBV12-4; cdr3_aa: ASRGLRGNTEAF
cdr3_length: 16; j_call: TRBJ2-7; v_call: TRBV4-3; cdr3_aa: ASSQEGTSGGLAYEQY
cdr3_length: 19; j_call: TRBJ2-3; v_call: TRBV28; cdr3_aa: ASSLGPQRGGPQTSTDTQY
cdr3_length: 13; j_call: TRBJ1-3; v_call: TRBV12-3/TRBV12-4; cdr3_aa: ASSPRDSSGNTIY
cdr3_length: 12; j_call: TRBJ2-5; v_call: TRBV20-1; cdr3_aa: SARLEGRGETQY
cdr3_length: 13; j_call: TRBJ2-3; v_call: TRBV12-3/TRBV12-4; cdr3_aa: ASSPLWAGTDTQY
cdr3_length: 12; j_call: TRBJ2-3; v_call: TRBV7-9; cdr3_aa: ASSLGGLSDTQY
cdr3_length: 14; j_call: TRBJ1-6; v_call: TRBV12-3/TRBV12-4; cdr3_aa: ASRPAEGLYNSPLH
cdr3_length: 13; j_call: TRBJ1-1; v_call: TRBV29-1; cdr3_aa: SVSGTGTGITEAF
cdr3_length: 14; j_call: TRBJ2-1; v_call: TRBV10-3; cdr3_aa: AISESTGRNYNEQF
cdr3_length: 12; j_call: TRBJ2-7; v_call: TRBV29-1; cdr3_aa: SVGRTGGLNEQY
cdr3_length: 13; j_call: TRBJ2-5; v_call: TRBV7-9; cdr3_aa: ASSRTSGGAETQY
cdr3_length: 13; j_call: TRBJ2-3; v_call: TRBV4-3; cdr3_aa: ASSRDWDSADTQY
cdr3_length: 10; j_call: TRBJ1-4; v_call: TRBV20-1; cdr3_aa: SARRGPEKLF
cdr3_length: 11; j_call: TRBJ2-1; v_call: TRBV5-1; cdr3_aa: ASSLGTGNEQF
cdr3_length: 16; j_call: TRBJ1-1; v_call: TRBV15; cdr3_aa: ATSREVDGGGKNTEAF
cdr3_length: 12; j_call: TRBJ2-1; v_call: TRBV12-3/TRBV12-4; cdr3_aa: ASSSVLELAEQF
cdr3_length: 12; j_call: TRBJ2-5; v_call: TRBV11-2; cdr3_aa: ASSPPRVQETQY
cdr3_length: 14; j_call: TRBJ1-2; v_call: TRBV6-1; cdr3_aa: ASTPLGQGGSYGYT